This paragraph reports one T cell receptor beta chain. The antigen is unknown. These data belong to a study of T cell repertoires in cytomegalovirus infection. About the study: Recently identified HLA-C-restricted and well-studied HLA-B-restricted CMV epitopes were used. An indication of both CMV infection and matching HLA type came from public TCR beta signatures. Overall study results and limits: The study identified carriers of CMV plus the relevant HLA from cumulative public TCR beta family frequency. What dominated the ex vivo response were HLA-C-restricted CMV-specific TCR beta clonotypes.

The CDR3 sequence is 14 residues long. V lost 1 base and J 1 base, leaving 7 bases between the germline ends. TCRdb used MiXCR to reprocess the reads, holding one entry per CDR3 protein. The sample records some 350,000 distinct CDR3 sequences, 25% to 30% being singletons. The chain links TRBV12-3 or TRBV12-4 to TRBJ1-1, with D hard to call. This sequence originates from a human donor in good health (CMV status not recorded). Some clones in this sample may be carry-over from other donors' samples. The sequences come from cultured PBMCs, collected from culture after CMV antigen stimulation. CDR3 amino acids: CASSLGPRNTEAFF. Here the CDR3 DNA reads TGTGCCAGCAGTTTAGGTCCAAGGAACACTGAAGCTTTCTTT.